Shown below are 9 T cell receptor beta chains from a single sample sequenced in a study of blood T cell repertoires in COVID-19. TCRdb's table, derived via immunoSEQ multiplex PCR, lists solely in-frame clones and lacks some. In the table there are 140,000 to 150,000 clones, 85% of which are singletons. The material sequenced was peripheral blood. The receptors derive from a woman aged 40 to 50 with active or convalescent COVID-19.

CDR3 protein: CASSLDRGYNTEAFF. CDR3 bases: TGCGCCAGCAGCTTGGATCGGGGATACAACACTGAAGCTTTCTTT. The genes are TRBV5-1 and TRBJ1-1; no reliable D call. There are 15 residues in the CDR3. The germline gives CDR1 SGHRS, CDR2 YFSETQ. V dropped 0 bases and J dropped 2 bases, with 11 bases sitting between them.

V is TRBV6-5 and J is TRBJ2-1; D remains unclear. V was trimmed by 8 bases and J by 6 bases, leaving 11 bases between them. Looked up from germline, CDR1 is MNHEY and CDR2 is SVGAGI. This CDR3 has 12 amino acids. The CDR3 DNA reads TGTGCCAGCTCTGTCCAGGTCAATGAGCAGTTCTTC. Amino acids: CASSVQVNEQFF.

The chain recombines TRBV5-4 with TRBJ2-3; TRBD2 agrees at 9 bases. This CDR3 has 16 residues. The germline V gene encodes CDR1 SGHNT and CDR2 YYREEE (reference sequence). With 3 bases clipped from V and 5 bases from J, the junction kept 10 bases outside the gene matches. Here the CDR3 DNA reads TGTGCCAGCAGCTCCGGGGCGGGAGGGCCTTTAGATACGCAGTATTTT. Translated: CASSSGAGGPLDTQYF.

V gene TRBV6-5 combines with J gene TRBJ1-5; tentatively, D is TRBD1 (6 bases). Per the germline V gene, CDR1 is MNHEY and CDR2 is SVGAGI. CDR3 length: 14 amino acids. V lost 8 bases, J lost 3 bases, and 14 bases lay in between. The CDR3 protein is CASQGWATNQPQHF. The CDR3 DNA is TGTGCCAGCCAGGGGTGGGCGACCAATCAGCCCCAGCATTTT.

The chain is built from TRBV5-1 and TRBJ1-1; 7 nucleotides agree with TRBD1. The CDR3 loop spans 13 amino acids. V lost 4 bases, J lost 5 bases, and 5 bases stayed unmatched. Germline assignment: CDR1 SGHRS and CDR2 YFSETQ. CDR3 amino acids: CASSPGTATEAFF. Written as DNA, the CDR3 is TGCGCCAGCAGCCCCGGGACAGCAACTGAAGCTTTCTTT.

The chain recombines TRBV5-1 with TRBJ1-1; D possibly corresponds to TRBD1 (5 bases). Deletions cut 4 bases from V and 11 bases from J, with 18 bases between. Germline V gives CDR1 SGHRS, CDR2 YFSETQ. The CDR3 covers 13 residues. CDR3 in DNA: TGCGCCAGCAGCCCACCCGACAGCGTCAGTGCTTTCTTT. Residues: CASSPPDSVSAFF.

The chain uses TRBV29-1 and TRBJ1-2, with TRBD1 as a possible D gene (5 bases). Trimming removed 2 bases from V and 5 bases from J, with 9 bases in between. The CDR3 is 12 amino acids. Germline V lookup: CDR1 SQVTM, CDR2 ANQGSEA. CDR3 sequence: CSVETGRYGYTF. As DNA, the CDR3 is TGCAGCGTTGAAACAGGTCGTTATGGCTACACCTTC.

The chain uses TRBV2 and TRBJ1-2; D remains unclear. The CDR3 has 12 amino acids. The germline gives CDR1 SNHLY, CDR2 FYNNEI. V was trimmed by 5 bases and J by 4 bases, leaving 8 bases between them. The CDR3 protein is CASSLLRYGYTF. CDR3 nucleotides: TGTGCCAGCAGTCTACTACGCTATGGCTACACCTTC.

This clone has a single count. The genes are TRBV18 and TRBJ2-3; D is possibly TRBD1 (6 bases). The V and J ends lost 3 bases and 2 bases respectively, with 15 bases between them. The CDR3 totals 16 residues. Germline V gene sequence: CDR1 KGHSH, CDR2 LQKENI. The CDR3 DNA reads as TGTGCCAGCTCACCGTCTACAGGGACATCCACAGATACGCAGTATTTT. Translating gives CASSPSTGTSTDTQYF.